Shown below are 28 T cell receptor beta chains from a single sample sequenced in a study of T cell repertoires in cytomegalovirus infection. TCRdb redid the calling of the reads with MiXCR, one entry per CDR3 protein. The table includes about 300,000 distinct CDR3 sequences, about 9.1% detected once. Specimen: PBMCs. Receptor source: a human donor in good health (CMV status not recorded). Some clones in this sample may be carry-over from other donors' samples.

This clonotype was detected many times. CDR3 sequence: CASSLVSSGVARNEQFF. The CDR3 DNA sequence: TGTGCCAGCAGCTTAGTATCTAGCGGGGTAGCTCGTAATGAGCAGTTCTTC. The chain is built from TRBV7-2 and TRBJ2-1, with 9 bases fitting TRBD2. The CDR3 has 17 residues. V was clipped by 1 base and J by 7 bases; unmatched bases: 11. Germline CDR1 and CDR2: SGHTA and FQGNSA.

This clonotype was found a few times. The chain employs TRBV20-1 and TRBJ2-2; D is possibly TRBD1 (6 bases). This CDR3 has 16 amino acids. The V and J ends lost 0 bases and 6 bases respectively, with 17 bases between them. CDR1 DFQATT and CDR2 SNEGSKA come from the germline V gene (reference sequence). CDR3 sequence reads: CSARDPGHGRAGELFF. DNA of the CDR3: TGCAGTGCTAGAGATCCGGGACATGGGCGCGCCGGGGAGCTGTTTTTT.

This clonotype was recorded at least ten times. The gene calls are TRBV7-9 and TRBJ1-6; 8 positions match TRBD1. CDR1 is SEHNR, CDR2 FQNEAQ, per germline (reference sequence). V lost 6 bases and J lost 7; bases outside the gene matches: 8. This CDR3 is built from 15 residues. In DNA form, the CDR3 reads TGTGCCAGCAGTCAGGTCCGGGACAGGAATTCACCCCTCCACTTT. Translating gives CASSQVRDRNSPLHF.

The V and J genes are TRBV6-2 or TRBV6-3 and TRBJ1-5; weak D call: TRBD1 (5 bases). There are 14 residues in the CDR3. The germline gives CDR1 MNHEY, CDR2 SVGEGT. V was shortened by 6 bases and J by 3 bases, with 12 bases between the two germline ends. As DNA, the CDR3 is TGTGCCAGCAGGCAAGACAGATTCAATCAGCCCCAGCATTTT. Translating it yields CASRQDRFNQPQHF.

This clonotype was counted at least ten times. In DNA form, the CDR3 reads TGTGCCAGCAGTTCCGGTGAAACGAGGTTTGGATATGGCTACACCTTC. Its protein is CASSSGETRFGYGYTF. The chain has TRBV6-2 or TRBV6-3 and TRBJ1-2, with D hard to call. The germline V gene has CDR1 MNHEY and CDR2 SVGEGT. Trimming cost V 4 bases and J 5 bases, with 20 bases left between them. The CDR3 sequence is 16 residues long.

At least ten counts were recorded for this clonotype. The chain links TRBV6-2 or TRBV6-3 to TRBJ2-2; 10 nucleotides line up with TRBD2. V lost 4 bases and J lost 0; bases outside the gene matches: 11. Looked up from germline, CDR1 is MNHEY and CDR2 is SVGEGT. This CDR3 contains 19 residues. In nucleotides, the CDR3 is TGTGCCAGCAGTTCCCAGCAGCGGGGGGGCCTCGCGAACACCGGGGAGCTGTTTTTT. It codes for CASSSQQRGGLANTGELFF.

This clonotype occurred many times. This chain joins TRBV6-1 and TRBJ2-5; D may match TRBD1 or TRBD2 (5 bases each). V was shortened by 2 bases and J by 3 bases, with 19 bases between the two germline ends. Germline V lookup: CDR1 MNHNS, CDR2 SASEGT. The CDR3 is made up of 17 amino acids. The DNA for the CDR3 is TGTGCCAGCAGTGAAACCGGGACCCGAGGGAGCAAAGAGACCCAGTACTTC. Protein product: CASSETGTRGSKETQYF.

The chain employs TRBV7-9 and TRBJ1-4; perhaps TRBD1 as D (5 bases). Looked up from germline, CDR1 is SEHNR and CDR2 is FQNEAQ (reference sequence). Between the trimmed V and J ends, which lost 3 bases and 0 bases, there was a span of 11 bases. The CDR3 totals 16 residues. The CDR3 nucleotides read TGTGCCAGCAGCTTTACACAGGCCGCAACTAATGAAAAACTGTTTTTT. Amino acids: CASSFTQAATNEKLFF.

This clonotype showed up many times. The V gene is TRBV19, the J gene TRBJ2-1; the D gene is possibly TRBD2 (6 bases). The V and J ends lost 7 bases and 2 bases respectively, with 18 bases between them. The CDR3 covers 16 residues. CDR1 is LNHDA, CDR2 SQIVND, per germline (reference sequence). This CDR3 is CASTIRIGSPYNEQFF. The CDR3 nucleotides are TGTGCCAGTACAATAAGGATCGGGAGTCCCTACAATGAGCAGTTCTTC.

This sequence joins TRBV12-3 or TRBV12-4 and TRBJ1-2, with 7 bases that match TRBD1. The CDR3 covers 13 residues. With 5 bases clipped from V and 4 bases from J, the junction kept 4 bases outside the gene matches. CDR3 loop: CASSRDSLYGYTF. In DNA, the CDR3 is TGTGCCAGCAGTAGGGACAGTCTCTATGGCTACACCTTC.

As for this clonotype: A much larger clone differs from this one at a single base, so this may be a read error. The V gene is TRBV10-3, the J gene TRBJ1-3; D is possibly TRBD1 (5 bases). The CDR3 length is 13 residues. Germline V gives CDR1 ENHRY, CDR2 SYGVKD. Here the CDR3 reads CATAGISGNPIYF. The CDR3 DNA reads TGTGCCACGGCAGGGATTTCTGGAAACCCCATATATTTT.

This clonotype has just a few counts. The J gene is TRBJ2-7, the V gene TRBV5-5; TRBD1 is a possible D gene (5 bases). Trimming cost V 4 bases and J 5 bases, with 13 bases left between them. CDR3 length: 13 residues. Per germline, CDR1 SGHKS and CDR2 YYEKEE (reference sequence). Written as DNA, the CDR3 is TGTGCCAGCAGCCCCCTAGGGGCCCACGAGCAGTACGTC. Protein product: CASSPLGAHEQYV.

This clonotype was counted ten times or more. The gene calls are TRBV6-2 or TRBV6-3 and TRBJ2-1, with 14 bases identical to TRBD2. Germline V gives CDR1 MNHEY, CDR2 SVGEGT. V gave up 6 bases and J gave up 7 bases; unmatched junction bases: 5. CDR3 length: 15 amino acids. CDR3 sequence (DNA): TGTGCCAGCAGCCCGACTAGCGGGGGGGCGAATGAGCAGTTCTTC. Its translation: CASSPTSGGANEQFF.

At least ten counts were recorded for this clonotype. This rearrangement joins TRBV7-9 to TRBJ2-2, with unresolved D. With 5 bases removed from V and 3 bases from J, the gap between germline ends came to 19 bases. This CDR3 region has 17 residues. Germline loops: CDR1 SEHNR, CDR2 FQNEAQ (reference sequence). This CDR3 reads CASSPRPHKSHTGELFF. The CDR3 nucleotides read TGTGCCAGCAGCCCTCGTCCTCACAAGAGCCACACCGGGGAGCTGTTTTTT.

Ten or more counts support this clonotype. The chain carries TRBV28 and TRBJ2-1; D is possibly TRBD2 (6 bases). The V end lost 7 bases, the J end lost 0 bases, and 19 bases lay between the germline ends. The CDR3 extends over 17 amino acids. Germline V gene sequence: CDR1 MDHEN, CDR2 SYDVKM. The CDR3: CASTPRLGTSSYNEQFF. CDR3 bases: TGTGCCAGCACCCCACGGCTGGGGACTTCCTCCTACAATGAGCAGTTCTTC.

There are many counts of this clonotype. The V gene is TRBV10-2, the J gene TRBJ2-4; D might be TRBD2 (6 bases). Germline lookup yields CDR1 WSHSY and CDR2 SAAADI. This CDR3 spans 15 amino acids. The V end was cut by 10 bases, the J end by 3 bases, with 19 bases between. The DNA of the CDR3 is TGCGCCACCGCCCAGACGGAGGGGTTCAAAAACATTCAGTACTTC. Amino acids: CATAQTEGFKNIQYF.

Ten or more counts support this clonotype. This chain uses TRBV4-3 with TRBJ1-2; 9 nucleotides align to TRBD1. V gave up 1 base and J gave up 2 bases; unmatched junction bases: 5. The V gene's germline CDR1 is LGHNA and CDR2 YSLEER. There are 16 residues in the CDR3. CDR3 coding DNA: TGCGCCAGCAGCCAAGGGACAGGGGATAGAAACTATGGCTACACCTTC. Its translation is CASSQGTGDRNYGYTF.

Worth noting for this clonotype: Given a much more abundant clone one base away, this may be a read error. The missing conserved phenylalanine or tryptophan at the end of this CDR3 makes a read error likely. The chain employs TRBV20-1 and TRBJ2-2, with D unresolved. Deletions cut 7 bases from V and 6 bases from J, with 9 bases between. Germline loops: CDR1 DFQATT, CDR2 SNEGSKA (reference sequence). CDR3 length equals 11 residues. CDR3 protein: CSVRGSGELFL. DNA for the CDR3: TGCAGTGTGAGAGGATCCGGGGAGCTGTTTCTT.

At least ten counts were recorded for this clonotype. The chain couples TRBV28 to TRBJ1-4; D is undetermined. This CDR3 region has 12 residues. V was pared by 2 bases and J by 8 bases, with 6 bases between. Germline-derived CDR1 and CDR2 are MDHEN and SYDVKM. The CDR3 spells CASSLVFEKLFF. CDR3 DNA: TGTGCCAGCAGTTTAGTCTTCGAAAAACTGTTTTTT.

This clonotype appeared many times. V is TRBV7-2 and J is TRBJ2-7, with 7 positions matching TRBD2. From germline, CDR1 is SGHTA and CDR2 FQGNSA. The CDR3 consists of 13 residues. V shed 4 bases and J 5 bases; nucleotides not matched to a gene: 5. DNA for the CDR3: TGTGCCAGCAGCTCGACTAGCTACAACGAGCAGTACTTC. Protein sequence: CASSSTSYNEQYF. The full variable domain, completed using reference TRBV7-2 and TRBJ2-7, is GAGVSQSPSNKVTEKGKDVELRCDPISGHTALYWYRQSLGQGLEFLIYFQGNSAPDKSGLPSDRFSAERTGGSVSTLTIQRTQQEDSAVYLCASSSTSYNEQYFGPGTRLTVT.

This clonotype was seen repeatedly, ten times or more. The chain recombines TRBV5-5 with TRBJ2-1, with D maybe TRBD2 (7 bases). Germline values: CDR1 SGHKS, CDR2 YYEKEE (reference sequence). Trimming shortened V by 1 base and J by 5 bases, and 19 bases separated the two germline ends. This CDR3 spans 17 amino acids. CDR3 nucleotides: TGTGCCAGCAGCTTGACCCTAGACTGGCGGGGGCACAATGAGCAGTTCTTC. Protein sequence: CASSLTLDWRGHNEQFF. The full variable domain, rest sourced from reference TRBV5-5 and TRBJ2-1, is DAGVTQSPTHLIKTRGQQVTLRCSPISGHKSVSWYQQVLGQGPQFIFQYYEKEERGRGNFPDRFSARQFPNYSSELNVNALLLGDSALYLCASSLTLDWRGHNEQFFGPGTRLTVL.

This clonotype was seen many times. The chain is built from TRBV12-3 or TRBV12-4 and TRBJ2-2; D is uncertain. Trimming removed 5 bases from V and 1 base from J, with 14 bases in between. The CDR3 has 16 residues. This CDR3 reads CASSPLRRLNTGELFF. CDR3 DNA sequence: TGTGCCAGCAGTCCCCTGCGTAGGCTGAACACCGGGGAGCTGTTTTTT.

There are many counts of this clonotype. This rearrangement joins TRBV7-2 to TRBJ2-3; 7 bases are shared with TRBD1. Germline assignment: CDR1 SGHTA and CDR2 FQGNSA. The CDR3 has 16 amino acids. V lost 6 bases, J lost 0 bases, and 9 bases stayed unmatched. As DNA, the CDR3 is TGTGCCAGCAGGCAGGGGGTTATGTCTAGCACAGATACGCAGTATTTT. It yields the protein CASRQGVMSSTDTQYF. Using reference TRBV7-2 and TRBJ2-3 for the parts outside the CDR3, the full variable domain is GAGVSQSPSNKVTEKGKDVELRCDPISGHTALYWYRQSLGQGLEFLIYFQGNSAPDKSGLPSDRFSAERTGGSVSTLTIQRTQQEDSAVYLCASRQGVMSSTDTQYFGPGTRLTVL.

This clonotype was found many times. The chain is built from TRBV5-5 and TRBJ2-7; D uncertain. Between the trimmed V and J ends, which lost 1 base and 2 bases, there was a span of 4 bases. The CDR3 is 12 residues long. CDR1 and CDR2 from the germline V gene are SGHKS and YYEKEE (reference sequence). The DNA for the CDR3 is TGTGCCAGCAGCTTGTTCACCTACGAGCAGTACTTC. Protein: CASSLFTYEQYF.

In this sample, this clonotype turned up many times. The V gene is TRBV6-6, the J gene TRBJ2-7, with 10 bases aligning to TRBD1. The junction had 4 bases not matched to a gene; V was cut back by 0 bases and J by 2 bases. CDR1 is MNHNY and CDR2 is SVGAGI in the germline V gene (reference sequence). CDR3 length: 16 amino acids. Here the CDR3 DNA reads TGTGCCAGCAGTTACTCCCGGGACAGGGGAACCTACGAGCAGTACTTC. Amino acids: CASSYSRDRGTYEQYF.

This clonotype was counted many times. The chain combines TRBV19 with TRBJ2-1, with 12 bases identical to TRBD1. The CDR3 totals 19 residues. V shed 7 bases, J shed 4 bases, and the junction held 17 bases outside the gene matches. Germline CDR1 is LNHDA and CDR2 is SQIVND (reference sequence). For the CDR3, the DNA is TGTGCCAGTAAACATAAGCCGGGACAGGGGGCCCAAAATTACAATGAGCAGTTCTTC. As protein: CASKHKPGQGAQNYNEQFF.

The rearrangement links TRBV2 to TRBJ2-1; TRBD1 is a possible D gene (5 bases). The germline V gene encodes CDR1 SNHLY and CDR2 FYNNEI. Trimming took 3 bases from V and 15 from J, leaving 12 bases between them. This CDR3 is built from 11 residues. The CDR3 spells CASSDRVFWFF. The CDR3 coding sequence is TGTGCCAGCAGTGACAGGGTATTTTGGTTCTTC.

The sample holds many counts of this clonotype. The rearrangement joins TRBV6-6 to TRBJ1-3; possibly TRBD1 for D (6 bases). Germline lookup yields CDR1 MNHNY and CDR2 SVGAGI (reference sequence). The V gene lost 2 bases and the J gene lost 2 bases, with 10 bases spanning the gap. The CDR3 is 15 amino acids. CDR3 loop: CASSYLTGTGNTIYF. DNA of the CDR3: TGTGCCAGCAGTTACCTCACAGGGACTGGAAACACCATATATTTT.